Following are 6 T cell receptor beta chains from one sample sequenced in a study of pediatric ulcerative colitis. TCRdb's table, derived via immunoSEQ multiplex PCR, lists solely in-frame clones and lacks some. The table lists roughly 64,000 clones, roughly nine tenths of them singletons. The sample comprised blood. The receptor set was obtained from a boy aged 5-17 years with severe ulcerative colitis.

The chain recombines TRBV7-9 with TRBJ2-5; D is perhaps TRBD1 (7 bases). The CDR3 is 16 amino acids. Deletions cut 3 bases from V and 7 bases from J, with 21 bases between. Germline V CDR1 and CDR2: SEHNR, FQNEAQ (reference sequence). In DNA, the CDR3 is TGTGCCAGCAGCTTCGGAGGGGGAGGACAGGCCGCGACCCAGTACTTC. It translates to CASSFGGGGQAATQYF.

The chain recombines TRBV7-9 with TRBJ2-7; 9 bases line up with TRBD2. Germline loops: CDR1 SEHNR, CDR2 FQNEAQ (reference sequence). The J segment lost 7 bases and the V segment lost 4 bases, leaving 8 bases of the junction unmatched. The CDR3 has 14 residues. The chain's CDR3 is CASSSSGRRDEQYF. The CDR3 DNA is TGTGCCAGCAGCTCAAGCGGGAGGAGGGATGAGCAGTACTTC.

The chain couples TRBV6-5 to TRBJ2-3, with 8 nucleotides matching TRBD1. This CDR3 spans 14 amino acids. The V and J ends lost 4 bases and 2 bases, in that order; junction bases with no gene match: 2. Germline lookup yields CDR1 MNHEY and CDR2 SVGAGI. CDR3 loop: CASSWTGITDTQYF. The CDR3 nucleotides read TGTGCCAGCAGTTGGACAGGGATCACAGATACGCAGTATTTT.

The rearrangement uses TRBV19 and TRBJ1-1; D might be TRBD1 (5 bases). The CDR3 is made up of 11 amino acids. The V gene's germline CDR1 is LNHDA and CDR2 SQIVND (reference sequence). Trimming took off 7 bases at V and 11 bases at J, with 14 bases between the two ends. The DNA for the CDR3 is TGTGCCAGTATTTTTGGGGCGGGTGCTTTCTTT. It specifies CASIFGAGAFF.

The rearrangement links TRBV2 to TRBJ2-5; tentative D call: TRBD1 (6 bases). The CDR3 extends over 14 amino acids. V dropped 4 bases and J dropped 5 bases, with 14 bases sitting between them. Germline CDR1 and CDR2: SNHLY and FYNNEI. CDR3 nucleotide sequence: TGTGCCAGCAGTGTCAGAACAGGGCAGGAGACCCAGTACTTC. Residues: CASSVRTGQETQYF.

The V call is TRBV6-6, the J call TRBJ1-1; no firm D call. CDR1 and CDR2 (germline): MNHNY, SVGAGI (reference sequence). This CDR3 has 12 residues. V was clipped by 6 bases and J by 3 bases, with 8 bases between them. In DNA, the CDR3 is TGTGCCAGCAGCTCAGATTACACTGAAGCTTTCTTT. Translated: CASSSDYTEAFF.